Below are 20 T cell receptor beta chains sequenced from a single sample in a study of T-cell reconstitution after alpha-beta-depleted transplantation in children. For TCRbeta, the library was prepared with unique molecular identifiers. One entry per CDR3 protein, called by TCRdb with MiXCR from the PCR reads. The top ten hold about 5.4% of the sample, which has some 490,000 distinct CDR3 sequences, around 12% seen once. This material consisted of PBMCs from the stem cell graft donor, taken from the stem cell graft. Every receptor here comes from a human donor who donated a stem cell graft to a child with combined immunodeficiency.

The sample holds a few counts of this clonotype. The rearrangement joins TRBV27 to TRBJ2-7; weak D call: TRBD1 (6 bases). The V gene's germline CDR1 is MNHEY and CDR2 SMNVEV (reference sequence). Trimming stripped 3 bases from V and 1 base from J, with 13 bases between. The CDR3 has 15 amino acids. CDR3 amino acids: CASSFTGTNSYEQYF. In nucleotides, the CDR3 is TGTGCCAGCAGTTTCACCGGGACAAATTCCTACGAGCAGTACTTC.

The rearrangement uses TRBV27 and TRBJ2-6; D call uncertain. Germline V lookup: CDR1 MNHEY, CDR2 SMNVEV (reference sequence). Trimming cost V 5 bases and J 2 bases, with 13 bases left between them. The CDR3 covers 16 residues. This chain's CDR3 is CASSPLLTPGANVLTF. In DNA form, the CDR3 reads TGTGCCAGCAGTCCCTTATTGACTCCTGGGGCCAACGTCCTGACTTTC.

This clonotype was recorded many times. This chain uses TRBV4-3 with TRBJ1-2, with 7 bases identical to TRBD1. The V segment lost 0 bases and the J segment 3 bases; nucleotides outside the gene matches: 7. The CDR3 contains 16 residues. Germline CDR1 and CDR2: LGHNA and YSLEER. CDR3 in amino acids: CASSQDRGGGYYGYTF. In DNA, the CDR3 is TGCGCCAGCAGCCAAGATAGAGGGGGCGGGTACTATGGCTACACCTTC.

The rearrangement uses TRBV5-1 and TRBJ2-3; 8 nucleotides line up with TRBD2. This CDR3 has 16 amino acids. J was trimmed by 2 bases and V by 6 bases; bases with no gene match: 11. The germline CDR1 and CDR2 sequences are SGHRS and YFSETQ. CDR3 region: CASTRGGFQPTDTQYF. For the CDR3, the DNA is TGCGCCAGCACCCGGGGGGGGTTCCAACCCACAGATACGCAGTATTTT.

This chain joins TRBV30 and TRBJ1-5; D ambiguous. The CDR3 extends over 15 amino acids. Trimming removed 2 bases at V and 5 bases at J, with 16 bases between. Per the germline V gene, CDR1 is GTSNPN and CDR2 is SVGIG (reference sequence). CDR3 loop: CAWSHGTGYDQPQHF. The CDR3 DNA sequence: TGTGCCTGGAGTCACGGAACCGGATACGATCAGCCCCAGCATTTT.

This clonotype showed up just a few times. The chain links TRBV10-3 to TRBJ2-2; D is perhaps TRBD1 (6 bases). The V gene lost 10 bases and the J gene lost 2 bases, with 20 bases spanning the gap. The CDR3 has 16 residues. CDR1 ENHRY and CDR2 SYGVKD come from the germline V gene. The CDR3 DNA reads TGTGCCACACTAACCCCGAAACAGGGAAACACCGGGGAGCTGTTTTTT. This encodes CATLTPKQGNTGELFF.

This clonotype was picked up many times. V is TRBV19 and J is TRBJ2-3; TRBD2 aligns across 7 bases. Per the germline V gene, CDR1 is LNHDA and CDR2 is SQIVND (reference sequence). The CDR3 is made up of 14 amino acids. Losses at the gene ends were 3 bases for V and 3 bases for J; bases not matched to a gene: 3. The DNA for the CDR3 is TGTGCCAGTAGTATCGGGCGGGGGACAGATACGCAGTATTTT. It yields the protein CASSIGRGTDTQYF.

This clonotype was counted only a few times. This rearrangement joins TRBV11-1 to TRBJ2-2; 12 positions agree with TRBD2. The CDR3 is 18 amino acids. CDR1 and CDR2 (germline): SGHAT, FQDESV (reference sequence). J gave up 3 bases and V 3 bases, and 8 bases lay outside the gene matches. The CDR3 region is CASSFPQGLAGHTGELFF. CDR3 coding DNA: TGTGCCAGCAGCTTCCCCCAAGGACTAGCGGGGCACACCGGGGAGCTGTTTTTT.

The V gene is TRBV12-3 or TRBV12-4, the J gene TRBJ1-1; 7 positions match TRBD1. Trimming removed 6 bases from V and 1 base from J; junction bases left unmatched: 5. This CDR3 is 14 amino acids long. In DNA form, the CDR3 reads TGTGCCAGCAGGGTGACAGGGACGAACACTGAAGCTTTCTTT. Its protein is CASRVTGTNTEAFF.

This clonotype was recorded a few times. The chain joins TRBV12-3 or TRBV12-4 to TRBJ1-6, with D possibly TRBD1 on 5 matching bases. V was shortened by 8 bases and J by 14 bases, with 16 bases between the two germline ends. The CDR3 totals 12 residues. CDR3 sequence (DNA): TGTGCCAGCCGAAACCAGGGTGCCGCCCTCCACTTT. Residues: CASRNQGAALHF.

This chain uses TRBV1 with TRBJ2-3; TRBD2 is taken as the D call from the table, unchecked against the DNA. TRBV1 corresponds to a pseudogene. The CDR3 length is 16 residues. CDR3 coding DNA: TGCACCAGCCCCCCCAGGACTAGCGGTTTATCAGATACGCAGTATTTT. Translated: CTSPPRTSGLSDTQYF.

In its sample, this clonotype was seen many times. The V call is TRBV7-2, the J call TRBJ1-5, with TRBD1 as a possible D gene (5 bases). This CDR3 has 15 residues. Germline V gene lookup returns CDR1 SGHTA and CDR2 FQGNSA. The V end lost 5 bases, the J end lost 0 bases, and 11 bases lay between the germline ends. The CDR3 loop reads CASSQRDYSNQPQHF. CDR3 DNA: TGTGCCAGCAGCCAGAGGGACTATAGCAATCAGCCCCAGCATTTT.

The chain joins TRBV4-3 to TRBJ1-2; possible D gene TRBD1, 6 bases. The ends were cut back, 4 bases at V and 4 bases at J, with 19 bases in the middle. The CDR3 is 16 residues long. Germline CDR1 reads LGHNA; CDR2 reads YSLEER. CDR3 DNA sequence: TGCGCCAGCAGCCCCCACCGGGGCAGGGGCGTCTATGGCTACACCTTC. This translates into CASSPHRGRGVYGYTF.

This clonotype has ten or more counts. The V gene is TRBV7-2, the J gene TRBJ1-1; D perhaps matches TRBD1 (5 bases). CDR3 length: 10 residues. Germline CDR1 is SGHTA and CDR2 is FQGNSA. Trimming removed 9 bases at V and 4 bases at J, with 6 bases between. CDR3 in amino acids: CASGGTEAFF. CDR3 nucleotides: TGTGCCAGTGGGGGCACTGAAGCTTTCTTT.

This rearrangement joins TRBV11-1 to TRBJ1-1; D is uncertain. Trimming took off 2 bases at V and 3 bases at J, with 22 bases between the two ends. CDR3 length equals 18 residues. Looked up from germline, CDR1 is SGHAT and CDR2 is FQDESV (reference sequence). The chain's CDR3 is CASSLRLSPLSVDTEAFF. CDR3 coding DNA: TGTGCCAGCAGCTTACGATTATCGCCACTTTCGGTTGACACTGAAGCTTTCTTT. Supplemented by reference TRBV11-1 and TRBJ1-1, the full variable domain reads EAEVAQSPRYKITEKSQAVAFWCDPISGHATLYWYRQILGQGPELLVQFQDESVVDDSQLPKDRFSAERLKGVDSTLKIQPAELGDSAMYLCASSLRLSPLSVDTEAFFGQGTRLTVV.

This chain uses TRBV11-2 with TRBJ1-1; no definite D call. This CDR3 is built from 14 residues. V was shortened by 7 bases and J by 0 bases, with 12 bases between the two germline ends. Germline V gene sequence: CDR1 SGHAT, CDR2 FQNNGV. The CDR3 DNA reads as TGTGCCAGCATCCATCCCCGGGTGAACACTGAAGCTTTCTTT. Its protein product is CASIHPRVNTEAFF.

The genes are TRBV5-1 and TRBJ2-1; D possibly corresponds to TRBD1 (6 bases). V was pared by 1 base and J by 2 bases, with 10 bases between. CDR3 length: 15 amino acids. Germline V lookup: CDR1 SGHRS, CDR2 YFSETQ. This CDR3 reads CASSLRGITYNEQFF. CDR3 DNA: TGCGCCAGCAGCTTGAGGGGGATAACCTACAATGAGCAGTTCTTC. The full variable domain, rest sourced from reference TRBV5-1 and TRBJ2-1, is KAGVTQTPRYLIKTRGQQVTLSCSPISGHRSVSWYQQTPGQGLQFLFEYFSETQRNKGNFPGRFSGRQFSNSRSEMNVSTLELGDSALYLCASSLRGITYNEQFFGPGTRLTVL.

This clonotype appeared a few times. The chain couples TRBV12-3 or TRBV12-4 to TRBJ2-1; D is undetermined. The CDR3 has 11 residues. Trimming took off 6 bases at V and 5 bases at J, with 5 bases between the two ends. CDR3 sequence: CASRNNNEQFF. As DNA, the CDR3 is TGTGCCAGCAGAAATAACAATGAGCAGTTCTTC.

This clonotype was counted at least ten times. CDR3 sequence: CSATSGGYNEQFF. The CDR3 DNA reads as TGCAGTGCTACCTCCGGCGGGTACAATGAGCAGTTCTTC. The chain joins TRBV20-1 to TRBJ2-1, with D possibly being TRBD2 (5 bases). The germline V gene encodes CDR1 DFQATT and CDR2 SNEGSKA (reference sequence). The V end lost 4 bases, the J end lost 4 bases, and 11 bases lay between the germline ends. This CDR3 has 13 residues.

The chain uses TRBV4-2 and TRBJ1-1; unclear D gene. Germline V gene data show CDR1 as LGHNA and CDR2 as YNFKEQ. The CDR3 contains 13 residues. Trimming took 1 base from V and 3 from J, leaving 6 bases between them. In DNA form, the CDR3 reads TGTGCCAGCAGCCAAGCTCTCGACACTGAAGCTTTCTTT. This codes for CASSQALDTEAFF.